Given below is one TCR beta chain in context. Its antigen is undetermined. Sequencing used immunoSEQ multiplex PCR; TCRdb keeps in-frame clones, though not all of them. The sample contains about 3,800 clones, about four fifths of which appear only once. Germline CDR1 and CDR2: SGHAT and FQNNGV. The CDR3 is 14 amino acids. Trimming at V came to 2 bases and at J to 8 bases, leaving 5 bases not matched to a gene. The data stem from a study of T cell repertoires in ileal Crohn's disease. Study conclusions and caveats: Compared with non-smokers, active smokers at surgery showed more clonal expansions. Sorted CD8 T cells held more high-frequency clones than CD4.

This clonotype was sampled from an adult with Crohn's disease. Specimen: ileal tissue. V and J are TRBV11-2 and TRBJ1-4; 7 bases align to TRBD1. The CDR3 DNA reads as TGTGCCAGCAGCTTACAGGGGGTTGGAGAAAAACTGTTTTTT. Protein: CASSLQGVGEKLFF.